This TCR beta chain was identified in a study of Ad26.COV2.S vaccination and SARS-CoV-2 variants (dated by TCRdb to the early 2020s). Notes on the research overall: Vaccine-arm donors came from COV1001, a multicentre, randomized, double-blind, placebo-controlled phase I-IIa trial of Ad26.COV2.S in healthy adults. Ad26.COV2.S was administered intramuscularly at 5 x 10^10 or 1 x 10^11 viral particles, either as a single shot or as two shots given 56 days apart. The specificity and breadth of SARS-CoV-2-reactive T cell receptors after Ad26.COV2.S vaccination were assessed by TCRbeta repertoire sequencing. The TCR-sequenced set comprised about 32 samples: some 20 Ad26.COV2.S vaccine recipients, 5 placebo recipients and 8 SARS-CoV-2 convalescent individuals. Trial participants were randomized into five groups of five: low-dose or high-dose Ad26.COV2.S given once or twice, or placebo on both occasions. Investigators remained blinded to trial group allocation during experiments and outcome assessment.

The immunoSEQ Assay was the method used to sequence TCRbeta CDR3 regions. After extraction, genomic DNA underwent amplification by bias-controlled multiplex PCR, followed by high-throughput sequencing. Under the source paper's analysis protocol: To quantify the absolute abundance of each unique TCRbeta CDR3 region, sequences were collapsed and filtered. T cell fraction was estimated by normalizing TCRbeta template counts to usable DNA, with usable DNA measured through amplification of reference genes found in all nucleated cells. Repertoire TCRs were annotated as SARS-CoV-2-specific by exact matching of V gene, CDR3 amino acid sequence and J gene to a known reactive TCR set. MIRA supplied the reference SARS-CoV-2 TCR set, which was filtered for enrichment in COVID-19-positive ImmuneCODE repertoires so that public or cross-reactive TCRs were removed. Based on the MIRA antigens, annotated TCRs were further analysed at the level of specific ORF or position within ORF. Breadth was defined as annotated unique rearrangements over total unique productive rearrangements; depth was the summed frequency of those rearrangements. Two-sided Wilcoxon rank-sum tests were applied when comparing TCR breadth between groups. TCRdb took this table from immuneACCESS and kept in-frame rearrangements with V and J called. Such tables lack part of the clones; where checked against another copy, unresolved V genes explain under half of the gap, and the rest is unexplained. That table furnishes V, J and clone size, whereas the DNA furnished D and trimming. The sample table contains roughly 400,000 clones; only one count was recorded for roughly 87% of them. The biggest ten clones account for about 4.5% of the sample.

Sample treatment or condition, as interpreted from the label and publication: roughly 19 received Ad26.COV2.S at low or high dose, single or two shots; 5 received placebo; per-sample allocation not given. Repertoires of vaccine and placebo recipients were sequenced from samples taken on day 63 after the first injection. Between 29 July and 7 August 2020, Cohort 1b enrolled around 25 adults aged 18-55 years at one site in Boston, USA. Ad26.COV2.S was a replication-incompetent adenovirus type 26 vector expressing a prefusion-stabilized SARS-CoV-2 spike protein from the original Wuhan strain. Including cysteine and phenylalanine, the CDR3 has 13 amino acids. Only the CDR3 DNA stays, 39 bases, in frame from base 1. The germline V gene specifies SQVTM as CDR1 and ANQGSEA as CDR2. Cut back by 2 bases and 3 bases, the V and J ends lie 8 bases apart. Only one count was recorded for this clone. This clone's antigen is unknown. Base qualities were left out, and no much larger clone turns up one base away.

Findings and caveats that apply to the study as a whole: After vaccination, substantial breadth of spike-specific CD8+ and CD4+ T cell responses was reported. Higher spike-specific TCR breadth was observed in Ad26.COV2.S recipients than in placebo recipients (P = 0.0014). Non-spike TCR breadth was comparable between vaccine and placebo recipients, consistent with the vaccine containing only spike. The study was not powered for comparison of responses between vaccine doses or regimens. The authors noted that total T cell responses may have been underestimated by the TCR breadth and depth analyses.

Sequencing was performed on peripheral blood, taken in a trial of Ad26.COV2.S vaccine versus placebo. The receptor comes from a person aged 18-60 years who received the Ad26.COV2.S COVID-19 vaccine or a placebo. The rearrangement joined TRBV29-1 to TRBJ1-3; a tentative D match to TRBD1 spans 5 bases. CDR3 loop: CSVERGGGNTIYF. The DNA reads as follows: TGCAGCGTTGAACGGGGGGGTGGAAACACCATATATTTT.